Listed below are T cell receptor beta chains from one sample, sequenced in a study of vaccination and CD4 T cells after COVID-19. TCRdb reprocessed the PCR reads with MiXCR, giving one entry per CDR3 protein. Of 20,000 to 25,000 distinct CDR3 sequences in the sample, around 63% were seen once. These receptors' antigens are unknown. The specimen sequenced was CD4+ T cells from blood, cultured in vitro. All receptors derive from a human donor who had recovered from COVID-19. Each CDR3 is given with its conserved first and last residue. Each record gives: CDR3 protein, CDR3 DNA, clone size, J gene, CDR3 length, V gene, D gene. A D gene is named only where the DNA matches it firmly. Expanded clones are given a class, and other clones once, few, many or no size at all.

CDR3 protein: CATSSAGTGEAGGNTIYF; CDR3 DNA: TGTGCCACCAGCAGCGCTGGGACAGGGGAGGCTGGTGGAAACACCATATATTTT; clone size: few; J gene: TRBJ1-3; CDR3 length: 18; V gene: TRBV15; D gene: TRBD1
CDR3 protein: CASSIEVAARGETQYF; CDR3 DNA: TGTGCCAGTAGTATCGAGGTAGCCGCGCGGGGAGAGACCCAGTACTTC; clone size: NA; J gene: TRBJ2-5; CDR3 length: 16; V gene: TRBV19; D gene: NA
CDR3 protein: CASSESFNQPQHF; CDR3 DNA: TGTGCCAGCAGCGAAAGCTTTAATCAGCCCCAGCATTTT; clone size: few; J gene: TRBJ1-5; CDR3 length: 13; V gene: TRBV7-2; D gene: NA
CDR3 protein: CASRRGTEYNSPLHF; CDR3 DNA: TGTGCCAGCAGGCGGGGGACAGAATATAATTCACCCCTCCACTTT; clone size: NA; J gene: TRBJ1-6; CDR3 length: 15; V gene: TRBV6-1; D gene: TRBD1
CDR3 protein: CASRDTGELFF; CDR3 DNA: TGTGCCAGCAGAGACACCGGGGAGCTGTTTTTT; clone size: NA; J gene: TRBJ2-2; CDR3 length: 11; V gene: TRBV2; D gene: NA
CDR3 protein: CASSEAGGTGELFF; CDR3 DNA: TGTGCCAGCAGTGAAGCGGGAGGCACCGGGGAGCTGTTTTTT; clone size: NA; J gene: TRBJ2-2; CDR3 length: 14; V gene: TRBV6-4; D gene: TRBD2
CDR3 protein: CSARDPKSPTDTQYF; CDR3 DNA: TGCAGTGCTAGAGATCCGAAGTCGCCCACAGATACGCAGTATTTT; clone size: NA; J gene: TRBJ2-3; CDR3 length: 15; V gene: TRBV20-1; D gene: NA
CDR3 protein: CASSAYRGNQPQHF; CDR3 DNA: TGTGCCAGCAGTGCGTACAGGGGAAATCAGCCCCAGCATTTT; clone size: few; J gene: TRBJ1-5; CDR3 length: 14; V gene: TRBV2; D gene: TRBD1
CDR3 protein: CSARDGGLAGDTQYF; CDR3 DNA: TGCAGTGCTAGAGATGGGGGACTAGCAGGAGATACGCAGTATTTT; clone size: NA; J gene: TRBJ2-3; CDR3 length: 15; V gene: TRBV20-1; D gene: TRBD2
CDR3 protein: CASSIPRQGLRSEAFF; CDR3 DNA: TGTGCCAGTAGTATCCCCCGACAGGGATTGAGATCTGAAGCTTTCTTT; clone size: NA; J gene: TRBJ1-1; CDR3 length: 16; V gene: TRBV19; D gene: TRBD1
CDR3 protein: CASSLAAGQGYEQYF; CDR3 DNA: TGTGCCAGCAGCTTAGCCGCCGGACAGGGCTACGAGCAGTACTTC; clone size: NA; J gene: TRBJ2-7; CDR3 length: 15; V gene: TRBV7-2; D gene: TRBD1
CDR3 protein: CASSSQGGGELFF; CDR3 DNA: TGTGCCAGCAGCTCCCAGGGTGGCGGGGAGCTGTTTTTT; clone size: NA; J gene: TRBJ2-2; CDR3 length: 13; V gene: TRBV7-9; D gene: NA
CDR3 protein: CASSLTPGQPQHF; CDR3 DNA: TGCGCCAGCAGCCTCACGCCGGGACAGCCCCAGCATTTT; clone size: NA; J gene: TRBJ1-5; CDR3 length: 13; V gene: TRBV4-3; D gene: NA
CDR3 protein: CSARDRGHGDGNTIYF; CDR3 DNA: TGCAGTGCTAGAGATCGGGGTCACGGGGACGGAAACACCATATATTTT; clone size: few; J gene: TRBJ1-3; CDR3 length: 16; V gene: TRBV20-1; D gene: NA
CDR3 protein: CASSRGPNQPQHF; CDR3 DNA: TGTGCCAGCAGTCGAGGCCCCAATCAGCCCCAGCATTTT; clone size: NA; J gene: TRBJ1-5; CDR3 length: 13; V gene: TRBV7-2; D gene: NA
CDR3 protein: CASSLVWGSSYNEQFF; CDR3 DNA: TGCGCCAGCAGCTTGGTTTGGGGGAGCTCCTACAATGAGCAGTTCTTC; clone size: NA; J gene: TRBJ2-1; CDR3 length: 16; V gene: TRBV5-1; D gene: NA
CDR3 protein: CASSLNLQRNTEAFF; CDR3 DNA: TGTGCCAGCAGTCTCAATCTACAGCGGAACACTGAAGCTTTCTTT; clone size: NA; J gene: TRBJ1-1; CDR3 length: 15; V gene: TRBV27; D gene: NA
CDR3 protein: CARSVDDRVTDTQYF; CDR3 DNA: TGTGCCAGAAGCGTAGATGACAGGGTCACAGATACGCAGTATTTT; clone size: NA; J gene: TRBJ2-3; CDR3 length: 15; V gene: TRBV5-3; D gene: TRBD1
CDR3 protein: CATAKTGQETQYF; CDR3 DNA: TGTGCCACCGCAAAGACAGGGCAAGAGACCCAGTACTTC; clone size: NA; J gene: TRBJ2-5; CDR3 length: 13; V gene: TRBV19; D gene: TRBD1
CDR3 protein: CASQAGGASNQPQHF; CDR3 DNA: TGTGCCAGCCAGGCGGGGGGGGCAAGCAATCAGCCCCAGCATTTT; clone size: few; J gene: TRBJ1-5; CDR3 length: 15; V gene: TRBV7-2; D gene: NA
CDR3 protein: CASSRDWSEAFF; CDR3 DNA: TGTGCCAGCAGTCGAGACTGGAGTGAAGCTTTCTTT; clone size: NA; J gene: TRBJ1-1; CDR3 length: 12; V gene: TRBV2; D gene: NA
CDR3 protein: CAWTQKGAHGYTF; CDR3 DNA: TGTGCCTGGACCCAAAAGGGGGCGCACGGCTACACCTTC; clone size: NA; J gene: TRBJ1-2; CDR3 length: 13; V gene: TRBV30; D gene: TRBD1
CDR3 protein: CASSGGRVAGNTIYF; CDR3 DNA: TGTGCCAGCAGTGGAGGCAGGGTAGCTGGAAACACCATATATTTT; clone size: NA; J gene: TRBJ1-3; CDR3 length: 15; V gene: TRBV6-1; D gene: NA
CDR3 protein: CASSTIRTAEAFF; CDR3 DNA: TGTGCCAGCAGCACAATTAGAACCGCTGAAGCTTTCTTT; clone size: NA; J gene: TRBJ1-1; CDR3 length: 13; V gene: TRBV11-3; D gene: NA
CDR3 protein: CAWRTGGAGEAFF; CDR3 DNA: TGTGCCTGGAGAACAGGAGGGGCGGGTGAAGCTTTCTTT; clone size: NA; J gene: TRBJ1-1; CDR3 length: 13; V gene: TRBV30; D gene: NA
CDR3 protein: CASSAPRGPTGNTIYF; CDR3 DNA: TGTGCCAGCAGCGCCCCGCGGGGGCCCACTGGAAACACCATATATTTT; clone size: NA; J gene: TRBJ1-3; CDR3 length: 16; V gene: TRBV9; D gene: NA
CDR3 protein: CASSLSPAGGSYNEQFF; CDR3 DNA: TGTGCCAGCAGCTTATCCCCAGCGGGGGGGTCCTACAATGAGCAGTTCTTC; clone size: NA; J gene: TRBJ2-1; CDR3 length: 17; V gene: TRBV7-9; D gene: TRBD2
CDR3 protein: CASSEGAGNNQPQHF; CDR3 DNA: TGTGCCAGCAGTGAAGGGGCAGGGAACAATCAGCCCCAGCATTTT; clone size: few; J gene: TRBJ1-5; CDR3 length: 15; V gene: TRBV2; D gene: NA
CDR3 protein: CSARERTGNTEAFF; CDR3 DNA: TGCAGTGCTAGAGAAAGGACCGGGAACACTGAAGCTTTCTTT; clone size: NA; J gene: TRBJ1-1; CDR3 length: 14; V gene: TRBV20-1; D gene: NA
CDR3 protein: CASSSTGTGQPQHF; CDR3 DNA: TGTGCCAGCAGCTCAACCGGGACAGGGCAGCCCCAGCATTTT; clone size: NA; J gene: TRBJ1-5; CDR3 length: 14; V gene: TRBV7-6; D gene: TRBD1
CDR3 protein: CASSPGLAGGPLGETQYF; CDR3 DNA: TGTGCCAGCAGCCCCGGACTAGCGGGGGGGCCGTTGGGTGAGACCCAGTACTTC; clone size: NA; J gene: TRBJ2-5; CDR3 length: 18; V gene: TRBV11-3; D gene: TRBD2
CDR3 protein: CASSYEDLPTGELFF; CDR3 DNA: TGTGCCAGCAGTTACGAGGACCTCCCAACCGGGGAGCTGTTTTTT; clone size: NA; J gene: TRBJ2-2; CDR3 length: 15; V gene: TRBV6-2/TRBV6-3; D gene: NA
CDR3 protein: CASSIPLNSGGTDTQYF; CDR3 DNA: TGTGCCAGTAGTATTCCCCTCAACAGTGGTGGAACAGATACGCAGTATTTT; clone size: NA; J gene: TRBJ2-3; CDR3 length: 17; V gene: TRBV19; D gene: NA
CDR3 protein: CSARRATGGMEETQYF; CDR3 DNA: TGCAGTGCTAGGCGAGCGACTGGGGGCATGGAAGAGACCCAGTACTTC; clone size: NA; J gene: TRBJ2-5; CDR3 length: 16; V gene: TRBV20-1; D gene: NA
CDR3 protein: CASGDGTDTQYF; CDR3 DNA: TGTGCCTCAGGGGATGGCACAGATACGCAGTATTTT; clone size: NA; J gene: TRBJ2-3; CDR3 length: 12; V gene: TRBV24-1; D gene: NA
CDR3 protein: CATQTGVNTEAFF; CDR3 DNA: TGTGCCACCCAGACAGGTGTGAACACTGAAGCTTTCTTT; clone size: few; J gene: TRBJ1-1; CDR3 length: 13; V gene: TRBV24-1; D gene: NA
CDR3 protein: CASSLPTQPQHF; CDR3 DNA: TGTGCCAGCAGCTTACCGACGCAGCCCCAGCATTTT; clone size: NA; J gene: TRBJ1-5; CDR3 length: 12; V gene: TRBV7-2; D gene: NA
CDR3 protein: CASSLGAGPNTEAFF; CDR3 DNA: TGTGCCAGCAGCCTTGGGGCTGGGCCGAACACTGAAGCTTTCTTT; clone size: NA; J gene: TRBJ1-1; CDR3 length: 15; V gene: TRBV7-3; D gene: NA
CDR3 protein: CASILMSNTEAFF; CDR3 DNA: TGTGCCAGCATCCTTATGTCGAACACTGAAGCTTTCTTT; clone size: NA; J gene: TRBJ1-1; CDR3 length: 13; V gene: TRBV7-9; D gene: NA
CDR3 protein: CAISELAGTTDGYTF; CDR3 DNA: TGTGCCATCAGTGAATTGGCAGGGACCACAGATGGCTACACCTTC; clone size: few; J gene: TRBJ1-2; CDR3 length: 15; V gene: TRBV10-3; D gene: NA
CDR3 protein: CATSDFGGGEDTQYF; CDR3 DNA: TGTGCCACCAGTGATTTCGGGGGTGGTGAGGATACGCAGTATTTT; clone size: NA; J gene: TRBJ2-3; CDR3 length: 15; V gene: TRBV24-1; D gene: NA
CDR3 protein: CSASPQGIDGYTF; CDR3 DNA: TGCAGTGCTAGCCCCCAGGGGATCGATGGCTACACCTTC; clone size: few; J gene: TRBJ1-2; CDR3 length: 13; V gene: TRBV20-1; D gene: NA
CDR3 protein: CASSSIPSLAGGSYEQYF; CDR3 DNA: TGTGCCAGCAGCTCGATCCCCTCACTAGCGGGGGGCTCCTACGAGCAGTACTTC; clone size: once; J gene: TRBJ2-7; CDR3 length: 18; V gene: TRBV7-2; D gene: TRBD2
CDR3 protein: CSAAGGRDTQYF; CDR3 DNA: TGCAGTGCGGCGGGGGGCAGAGATACGCAGTATTTT; clone size: few; J gene: TRBJ2-3; CDR3 length: 12; V gene: TRBV20-1; D gene: TRBD2
CDR3 protein: CASSSGFHGYTF; CDR3 DNA: TGTGCCAGCAGTTCGGGTTTCCATGGCTACACCTTC; clone size: NA; J gene: TRBJ1-2; CDR3 length: 12; V gene: TRBV27; D gene: NA